A single sample is the source of the 21 T cell receptor beta chains below, sequenced in a study of PD-1 blockade in mismatch repair-deficient tumors. The repertoire was sequenced with immunoSEQ multiplex PCR; TCRdb's copy has only in-frame clones and lacks some. The sample includes 85,000 to 130,000 clones, 70% to 85% of them seen just once. The sample here was peripheral blood, taken less than 37 weeks after starting pembrolizumab. All receptors derive from an adult with mismatch repair-deficient cancer.

This chain uses TRBV7-2 with TRBJ1-3; tentative D call: TRBD1 (5 bases). With 5 bases removed from V and 1 base from J, the gap between germline ends came to 9 bases. Per the germline V gene, CDR1 is SGHTA and CDR2 is FQGNSA. The CDR3 has 14 amino acids. The CDR3 spells CASSPPGSGNTIYF. CDR3 bases: TGTGCCAGCAGCCCACCAGGGTCTGGAAACACCATATATTTT.

The rearrangement uses TRBV19 and TRBJ1-2; 8 nucleotides align to TRBD1. The CDR3 contains 15 residues. Germline assignment: CDR1 LNHDA and CDR2 SQIVND (reference sequence). The V gene end was trimmed by 5 bases and the J gene end by 7 bases; junction bases not matched to a gene: 12. CDR3 nucleotide sequence: TGTGCCAGTAGTCAGAGAAGGACAGGGTCCCCTGGCTACACCTTC. It is translated as CASSQRRTGSPGYTF. Combining the CDR3 with reference TRBV19 and TRBJ1-2 gives the whole variable domain DGGITQSPKYLFRKEGQNVTLSCEQNLNHDAMYWYRQDPGQGLRLIYYSQIVNDFQKGDIAEGYSVSREKKESFPLTVTSAQKNPTAFYLCASSQRRTGSPGYTFGSGTRLTVV.

V gene TRBV4-2 combines with J gene TRBJ2-6; TRBD1 or TRBD2 may be the D gene (6 bases each). Germline-derived CDR1 and CDR2 are LGHNA and YNFKEQ. The ends were cut back, 4 bases at V and 4 bases at J, with 20 bases in the middle. CDR3 length: 18 residues. CDR3 amino acids: CASSPSGALGTGANVLTF. CDR3 in DNA: TGTGCCAGCAGCCCCTCGGGAGCCCTCGGGACAGGGGCCAACGTCCTGACTTTC.

The chain recombines TRBV5-5 with TRBJ2-7; 8 bases are shared with TRBD1. V trimming: 2 bases; J trimming: 0 bases; junction bases outside the gene matches: 4. The CDR3 is made up of 15 amino acids. The V gene's germline CDR1 is SGHKS and CDR2 YYEKEE (reference sequence). The CDR3 region is CASSFYTGGSYEQYF. CDR3 in DNA: TGTGCCAGCAGCTTTTACACAGGGGGCTCCTACGAGCAGTACTTC.

This chain uses TRBV14 with TRBJ1-3, with D uncertain. Germline V CDR1 and CDR2: SGHDN, FVKESK. The CDR3 extends over 13 amino acids. V was trimmed by 6 bases and J by 4 bases, leaving 10 bases between them. The CDR3 sequence is CASSVAGGNTIYF. The CDR3 coding sequence is TGTGCCAGCAGTGTGGCGGGCGGAAACACCATATATTTT.

This sequence joins TRBV9 and TRBJ1-1; 9 nucleotides line up with TRBD1. CDR3 length: 15 residues. The J segment lost 1 base and the V segment lost 0 bases, leaving 1 base of the junction unmatched. Germline V CDR1 and CDR2: SGDLS, YYNGEE. CDR3 DNA sequence: TGTGCCAGCAGCGTAGAGGGACAGGGGAACACTGAAGCTTTCTTT. This translates into CASSVEGQGNTEAFF.

This rearrangement joins TRBV11-1 to TRBJ2-1, with D perhaps TRBD2 (6 bases). Germline V lookup: CDR1 SGHAT, CDR2 FQDESV (reference sequence). Trimming took off 6 bases at V and 7 bases at J, with 25 bases between the two ends. The CDR3 extends over 17 amino acids. CDR3: CASSYRRREFTTNEQFF. As DNA, the CDR3 is TGTGCCAGCAGTTATCGCCGACGGGAGTTCACGACAAATGAGCAGTTCTTC.

The gene calls are TRBV9 and TRBJ2-5, with 8 bases aligning to TRBD1. Germline assignment: CDR1 SGDLS and CDR2 YYNGEE. This CDR3 is 17 amino acids long. J lost 1 base, V lost 0 bases, and 8 bases had no gene match. CDR3 sequence: CASSVGGTGALQETQYF. The CDR3 bases are TGTGCCAGCAGCGTAGGGGGGACAGGCGCGCTCCAAGAGACCCAGTACTTC.

CDR3 protein: CASSNTGGNQPQHF. The CDR3 coding sequence is TGTGCCAGCAGTAACACAGGGGGCAATCAGCCCCAGCATTTT. V is TRBV6-6 and J is TRBJ1-5; 7 nucleotides align to TRBD1. This CDR3 has 14 amino acids. The germline CDR1 and CDR2 sequences are MNHNY and SVGAGI (reference sequence). Trimming cost V 5 bases and J 2 bases; bases outside gene matches: 3.

The chain has TRBV7-2 and TRBJ2-2; D not resolved. CDR1 and CDR2 from the germline V gene are SGHTA and FQGNSA. V lost 1 base and J 2 bases, leaving 5 bases between the germline ends. The CDR3 consists of 14 residues. CDR3 sequence: CASSLGLNTGELFF. The CDR3 coding sequence is TGTGCCAGCAGCTTAGGACTCAACACCGGGGAGCTGTTTTTT.

The V call is TRBV15, the J call TRBJ1-5; perhaps TRBD1 as D (5 bases). Trimming stripped 0 bases from V and 1 base from J, with 19 bases between. The CDR3 is made up of 19 amino acids. Germline V gene data show CDR1 as LNHNV and CDR2 as YYDKDF (reference sequence). This CDR3 is CATSRDRPPGGGSNQPQHF. The CDR3 coding sequence is TGTGCCACCAGCAGAGATAGGCCCCCGGGGGGTGGAAGCAATCAGCCCCAGCATTTT.

The V and J genes are TRBV9 and TRBJ1-4; TRBD1 might be the D (6 bases). Germline CDR1 reads SGDLS; CDR2 reads YYNGEE. Trimming pared 0 bases from V and 7 bases from J, leaving 10 bases between. The CDR3 is 14 residues long. CDR3 amino acids: CASSVGGGSEKLFF. DNA for the CDR3: TGTGCCAGCAGCGTAGGAGGGGGGAGTGAAAAACTGTTTTTT.

The chain has TRBV6-5 and TRBJ2-1, with unresolved D. From germline, CDR1 is MNHEY and CDR2 SVGAGI. The CDR3 sequence is 13 residues long. Trimming stripped 8 bases from V and 0 bases from J, with 8 bases between. CDR3 sequence reads: CASRYGSYNEQFF. The DNA of the CDR3 is TGTGCCAGCCGCTATGGCTCCTACAATGAGCAGTTCTTC.

The V call is TRBV2, the J call TRBJ2-7, with D possibly TRBD2 on 5 matching bases. The ends were cut back, 3 bases at V and 2 bases at J, with 11 bases in the middle. In germline, CDR1 is SNHLY, CDR2 FYNNEI. The CDR3 is made up of 14 amino acids. The CDR3 DNA reads as TGTGCCAGCAGTGATGATTACGGGACCTACGAGCAGTACTTC. It codes for CASSDDYGTYEQYF.

This clone was counted only a few times. The J gene is TRBJ2-6, the V gene TRBV5-4; the match to TRBD1 covers 7 bases. The germline gives CDR1 SGHNT, CDR2 YYREEE (reference sequence). The CDR3 is made up of 19 amino acids. The junction had 15 bases not matched to a gene; V was cut back by 3 bases and J by 3 bases. In DNA, the CDR3 is TGTGCCAGCAGCTCGGAGACAGGGCGGCTTTTGAGTGGGGCCAACGTCCTGACTTTC. Its protein is CASSSETGRLLSGANVLTF.

This chain links TRBV5-1 with TRBJ2-3; TRBD2 matches 9 bases. CDR3 length equals 14 residues. The J segment lost 2 bases and the V segment lost 5 bases, leaving 3 bases of the junction unmatched. Germline CDR1 reads SGHRS; CDR2 reads YFSETQ. CDR3 coding DNA: TGCGCCAGCAGACCTAGCGGGAACACAGATACGCAGTATTTT. Its translation: CASRPSGNTDTQYF.

This chain joins TRBV4-3 and TRBJ2-2, with unresolved D. Looked up from germline, CDR1 is LGHNA and CDR2 is YSLEER. V was trimmed by 0 bases and J by 2 bases, leaving 7 bases between them. The CDR3 sequence is 15 residues long. The CDR3 here is CASSQEGVNTGELFF. CDR3 nucleotide sequence: TGCGCCAGCAGCCAAGAAGGAGTTAACACCGGGGAGCTGTTTTTT.

The rearrangement uses TRBV2 and TRBJ1-2; 7 nucleotides align to TRBD1. The germline CDR1 and CDR2 sequences are SNHLY and FYNNEI. This CDR3 is built from 15 residues. J was trimmed by 5 bases and V by 6 bases; bases with no gene match: 12. The DNA for the CDR3 is TGTGCCAGCAGCGGCCAAGGACAGGCCGTTTATGGCTACACCTTC. It specifies CASSGQGQAVYGYTF.

V is TRBV6-1 and J is TRBJ2-7; D gene uncertain. Trimming took off 7 bases at V and 4 bases at J, with 8 bases between the two ends. The CDR3 spans 11 residues. Germline CDR1 reads MNHNS; CDR2 reads SASEGT. The CDR3 loop reads CASIGGYEQYF. The CDR3, as DNA: TGTGCCAGCATCGGCGGTTACGAGCAGTACTTC.

The gene calls are TRBV5-1 and TRBJ2-1, with 9 bases aligning to TRBD2. J lost 2 bases, V lost 0 bases, and 3 bases had no gene match. Looked up from germline, CDR1 is SGHRS and CDR2 is YFSETQ. This CDR3 has 16 amino acids. The CDR3 DNA reads TGCGCCAGCAGCTTGGAAGCGGGAGGAACCTACAATGAGCAGTTCTTC. It encodes CASSLEAGGTYNEQFF.

The V call is TRBV18, the J call TRBJ1-2, with D unresolved. Trimming took off 2 bases at V and 6 bases at J, with 10 bases between the two ends. Germline V gene lookup returns CDR1 KGHSH and CDR2 LQKENI. The CDR3 length is 13 residues. The CDR3 loop is CASSPEGDDGYTF. In DNA, the CDR3 is TGTGCCAGCTCACCAGAGGGAGACGATGGCTACACCTTC.